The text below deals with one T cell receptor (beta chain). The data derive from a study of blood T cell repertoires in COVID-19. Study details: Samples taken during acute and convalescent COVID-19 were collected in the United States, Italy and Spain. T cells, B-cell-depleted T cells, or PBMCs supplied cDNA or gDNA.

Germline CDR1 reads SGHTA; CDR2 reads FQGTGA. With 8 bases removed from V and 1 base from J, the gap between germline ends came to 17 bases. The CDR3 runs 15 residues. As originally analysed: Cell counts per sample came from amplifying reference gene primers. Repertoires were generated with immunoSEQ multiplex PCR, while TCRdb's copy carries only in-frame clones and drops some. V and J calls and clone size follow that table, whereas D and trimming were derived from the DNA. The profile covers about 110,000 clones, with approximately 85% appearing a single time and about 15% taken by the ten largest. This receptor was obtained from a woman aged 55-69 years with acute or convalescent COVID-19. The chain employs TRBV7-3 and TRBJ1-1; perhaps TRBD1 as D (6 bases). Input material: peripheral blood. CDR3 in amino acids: CASWTHRAPNTEAFF. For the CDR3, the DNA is TGTGCCAGCTGGACACACAGGGCGCCGAACACTGAAGCTTTCTTT.